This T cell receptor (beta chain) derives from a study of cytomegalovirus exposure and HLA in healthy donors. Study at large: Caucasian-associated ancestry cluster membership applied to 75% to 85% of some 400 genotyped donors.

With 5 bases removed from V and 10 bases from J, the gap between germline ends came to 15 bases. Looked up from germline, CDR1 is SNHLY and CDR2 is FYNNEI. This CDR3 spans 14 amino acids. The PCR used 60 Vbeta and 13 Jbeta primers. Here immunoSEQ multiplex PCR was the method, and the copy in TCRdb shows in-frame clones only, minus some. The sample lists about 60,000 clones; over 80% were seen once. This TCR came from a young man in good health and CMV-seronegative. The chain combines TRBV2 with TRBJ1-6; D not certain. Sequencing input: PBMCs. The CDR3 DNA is TGTGCCAGCAGTTCCCGGGATTTAGGATCACCCCTCCACTTT. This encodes CASSSRDLGSPLHF.